This T cell receptor beta chain was obtained from a study of T cells in women clearing cervical HPV infection. CDR1 is SGHTA and CDR2 is FQGTGA in the germline V gene. V lost 5 bases to trimming and J lost 5 bases, with 18 bases between them. This CDR3 has 15 residues. Findings and limits, study-wide: TRBV6-7 relative abundance averaged roughly 0.099% in cases and about 0.17% in controls.

As for this clone: Its antigen is unknown. The sequenced fragment ends 3 residues before the CDR3 boundary, so the rest is inferred from the germline J gene.

This table comes from immunoSEQ multiplex PCR, and its TCRdb copy is limited to in-frame clones, with some not included. This sample's table has under 50,000 clones. The V call is TRBV7-3, the J call TRBJ1-1; D is perhaps TRBD1 (5 bases). This sequence was found in a woman aged 18-70 years with a cervical HPV16 infection that either progressed to CIN3+ or cleared (not recorded which). The sequenced material came from blood buffy coat. The CDR3 DNA, read in part, is TGTGCCAGCAGCCCAGCGGGAGGGAGGGGAACTGAA. It yields the protein CASSPAGGRGTE. The complete CDR3 sequence is CASSPAGGRGTEAFF.